Below, 24 T cell receptor beta chains from the same sample are listed, as sequenced in a study of human T cells and chemical hapten exposure. TCRdb reprocessed the RACE reads with MiXCR, giving one entry per CDR3 protein. The data show tens of thousands of distinct CDR3 sequences, nearly 10% seen once. Time point defined: pre-sensitization, week 0. The treatment: therapeutic diphenylcyclopropenone sensitization with weekly scalp DPC. This specimen was whole blood, taken in connection with sensitization to the hapten diphenylcyclopropenone (DPC). These receptor sequences come from a middle-aged woman with alopecia areata. Some clones in this sample may be carry-over from other donors' samples.

This clonotype was picked up many times. The chain recombines TRBV10-3 with TRBJ2-1, with TRBD1 matching over 11 bases. The CDR3 spans 16 residues. The germline gives CDR1 ENHRY, CDR2 SYGVKD. With 6 bases clipped from V and 3 bases from J, the junction kept 7 bases outside the gene matches. The CDR3 sequence is CAIRETGTGGYNEQFF. The DNA of the CDR3 is TGTGCCATCAGGGAAACCGGGACAGGGGGCTACAATGAGCAGTTCTTC.

This clonotype appeared a few times. V and J are TRBV19 and TRBJ1-2; D uncertain. Germline assignment: CDR1 LNHDA and CDR2 SQIVND (reference sequence). This CDR3 is 10 amino acids long. The V end was cut by 10 bases, the J end by 3 bases, with 6 bases between. CDR3 protein: CATSDYGYTF. DNA for the CDR3: TGTGCCACCTCTGACTATGGCTACACCTTC.

The chain employs TRBV7-9 and TRBJ1-4, with D uncertain. The CDR3 is 12 residues long. The germline V gene has CDR1 SEHNR and CDR2 FQNEAQ (reference sequence). V lost 6 bases, J lost 3 bases, and 5 bases lay in between. CDR3 DNA: TGTGCCAGCAGTCCACCTAATGAAAAACTGTTTTTT. It codes for CASSPPNEKLFF. Filled out from reference TRBV7-9 and TRBJ1-4, the complete variable domain reads DTGVSQNPRHKITKRGQNVTFRCDPISEHNRLYWYRQTLGQGPEFLTYFQNEAQLEKSRLLSDRFSAERPKGSFSTLEIQRTEQGDSAMYLCASSPPNEKLFFGSGTQLSVL.

The chain is built from TRBV15 and TRBJ2-5; D is unclear. CDR1 and CDR2 from the germline V gene are LNHNV and YYDKDF (reference sequence). V lost 4 bases and J 0 bases, leaving 6 bases between the germline ends. This CDR3 comprises 13 residues. The CDR3 sequence: CATSMPHQETQYF. CDR3 DNA: TGTGCCACCAGCATGCCTCACCAAGAGACCCAGTACTTC.

Ten or more counts support this clonotype. V gene TRBV3-1 combines with J gene TRBJ2-3; D tentatively fits TRBD1 or TRBD2 (6 bases each). The CDR3 consists of 17 residues. The V end lost 1 base, the J end lost 4 bases, and 18 bases lay between the germline ends. Germline V gene sequence: CDR1 LGHDT, CDR2 YNNKEL (reference sequence). CDR3 DNA sequence: TGTGCCAGCAGCCAAGTTAGTGTCTGGGGGGCCCCAGATACGCAGTATTTT. As protein: CASSQVSVWGAPDTQYF.

In its sample, this clonotype was seen many times. The chain links TRBV7-9 to TRBJ2-2; no clear D gene. The CDR3 runs 13 residues. In germline, CDR1 is SEHNR, CDR2 FQNEAQ (reference sequence). With 7 bases removed from V and 0 bases from J, the gap between germline ends came to 6 bases. CDR3 loop: CASNAANTGELFF. In DNA, the CDR3 is TGTGCCAGCAATGCTGCGAACACCGGGGAGCTGTTTTTT.

At least ten counts were recorded for this clonotype. This chain links TRBV5-1 with TRBJ1-2; 7 bases line up with TRBD1. The CDR3 covers 15 residues. The ends lost 0 bases at V and 3 bases at J; junction bases unmatched: 5. Germline values: CDR1 SGHRS, CDR2 YFSETQ. In DNA, the CDR3 is TGCGCCAGCAGCTTGGAGGGGGCCTTCTACTATGGCTACACCTTC. It specifies CASSLEGAFYYGYTF.

There are many counts of this clonotype. V gene TRBV29-1 combines with J gene TRBJ2-7, with a weak D call TRBD2 (5 bases). The CDR3 runs 13 residues. CDR1 SQVTM and CDR2 ANQGSEA come from the germline V gene. V was shortened by 4 bases and J by 0 bases, with 10 bases between the two germline ends. CDR3 sequence: CSVGSGSSYEQYF. CDR3 coding DNA: TGCAGCGTTGGATCGGGGAGCTCCTACGAGCAGTACTTC.

The chain links TRBV10-3 to TRBJ1-6; TRBD1 is a possible D gene (6 bases). V lost 4 bases and J lost 7, with 20 bases in between. Germline CDR1 reads ENHRY; CDR2 reads SYGVKD. This CDR3 contains 17 residues. CDR3 in DNA: TGTGCCATCAGTGCCCAAGAGGGGGGCGCCGGGAATTCACCCCTCCACTTT. Translated, it gives CAISAQEGGAGNSPLHF.

The table lists this clonotype with a few counts. The V and J genes are TRBV2 and TRBJ1-5, with TRBD1 matching 7 bases. V dropped 5 bases and J dropped 6; count of bases not matched to a gene: 4. Germline V CDR1 and CDR2: SNHLY, FYNNEI. The CDR3 has 13 residues. Written as DNA, the CDR3 is TGTGCCAGCAGTCAGGGGGGGCCTCAGCCCCAGCATTTT. Its protein is CASSQGGPQPQHF.

The chain couples TRBV19 to TRBJ2-1; 9 bases are a match to TRBD1. There are 17 residues in the CDR3. CDR1 LNHDA and CDR2 SQIVND come from the germline V gene (reference sequence). V shed 8 bases and J 0 bases; nucleotides not matched to a gene: 11. CDR3 protein: CASQRAGGQGSYNEQFF. The CDR3 coding sequence is TGTGCCAGTCAGAGAGCCGGGGGACAGGGCTCCTACAATGAGCAGTTCTTC.

This chain connects TRBV24-1 to TRBJ2-1; TRBD1 matches at 9 bases. CDR1 KGHDR and CDR2 SFDVKD come from the germline V gene. J lost 2 bases, V lost 2 bases, and 0 bases had no gene match. The CDR3 consists of 15 residues. The CDR3 bases are TGTGCCACCAGTGATTGGGACAGGGCCTACAATGAGCAGTTCTTC. Translating gives CATSDWDRAYNEQFF.

About this clonotype: The CDR3 does not close with the conserved phenylalanine or tryptophan, likely indicating a read error. This rearrangement joins TRBV3-1 to TRBJ1-1; D gene uncertain. Germline V CDR1 and CDR2: LGHDT, YNNKEL (reference sequence). CDR3 length equals 14 residues. Trimming stripped 4 bases from V and 4 bases from J, with 13 bases between. In DNA, the CDR3 is TGTGCCAGCAGCCTTTACACCGAAGTCACTGAAGCTTTCTTA. Protein: CASSLYTEVTEAFL.

V usage is TRBV7-6 and J usage is TRBJ2-1, with D uncertain. CDR1 and CDR2 (germline): SGHVS, FNYEAQ. This CDR3 is 15 amino acids long. With 3 bases removed from V and 0 bases from J, the gap between germline ends came to 9 bases. CDR3 sequence (DNA): TGTGCCAGCAGCTTTGGATTGCCCTCCTACAATGAGCAGTTCTTC. Translated, it gives CASSFGLPSYNEQFF.

The chain couples TRBV12-3 or TRBV12-4 to TRBJ1-4, with D possibly matching TRBD1 (5 bases). Trimming removed 6 bases at V and 5 bases at J, with 10 bases between. CDR3 length: 13 amino acids. CDR3 coding DNA: TGTGCCAGCAGGGCGACAGAGAATGAAAAACTGTTTTTT. Its protein is CASRATENEKLFF.

The count of this clonotype is one. The chain employs TRBV5-8 and TRBJ2-5, with D uncertain. Germline loops: CDR1 SGHTS, CDR2 YDEGEE. The CDR3 is 14 amino acids. V was shortened by 3 bases and J by 4 bases, with 13 bases between the two germline ends. CDR3 in DNA: TGTGCCAGCAGCTCCGGTGGGCGACGAGAGACCCAGTACTTC. Translation: CASSSGGRRETQYF.

This clonotype was found many times. The chain links TRBV7-2 to TRBJ2-7; 9 nucleotides match TRBD2. The V gene end was trimmed by 1 base and the J gene end by 5 bases; junction bases not matched to a gene: 6. Germline CDR1 is SGHTA and CDR2 is FQGNSA. This CDR3 has 15 residues. Here the CDR3 reads CASSLEPSGAHEQYF. The CDR3 coding sequence is TGTGCCAGCAGCTTAGAACCTAGCGGGGCCCACGAGCAGTACTTC. Complete variable domain (other parts from reference TRBV7-2 and TRBJ2-7): GAGVSQSPSNKVTEKGKDVELRCDPISGHTALYWYRQSLGQGLEFLIYFQGNSAPDKSGLPSDRFSAERTGGSVSTLTIQRTQQEDSAVYLCASSLEPSGAHEQYFGPGTRLTVT.

The sample holds many counts of this clonotype. The V gene is TRBV9, the J gene TRBJ2-1; 8 bases agree with TRBD2. The germline V gene encodes CDR1 SGDLS and CDR2 YYNGEE. The V segment lost 4 bases and the J segment 2 bases; nucleotides outside the gene matches: 5. The CDR3 is 15 amino acids. CDR3 sequence: CASSTRGDAYNEQFF. As DNA, the CDR3 is TGTGCCAGCAGCACGCGGGGGGACGCCTACAATGAGCAGTTCTTC.

The table lists this clonotype with a few counts. The rearrangement joins TRBV7-2 to TRBJ1-2; TRBD1 is a possible D gene (6 bases). The ends were cut back, 8 bases at V and 5 bases at J, with 24 bases in the middle. Germline CDR1 reads SGHTA; CDR2 reads FQGNSA. CDR3 length: 16 amino acids. CDR3 sequence (DNA): TGTGCCAGCGCAAGACAGGCCGCCGATAATTTGTATGGCTACACCTTC. Its protein product is CASARQAADNLYGYTF.

This clonotype was picked up many times. The chain combines TRBV20-1 with TRBJ2-1; TRBD2 might be the D (5 bases). The CDR3 totals 13 residues. The ends were cut back, 6 bases at V and 5 bases at J, with 14 bases in the middle. The V gene's germline CDR1 is DFQATT and CDR2 SNEGSKA (reference sequence). This CDR3 reads CSAPRTDDNEQFF. The DNA for the CDR3 is TGCAGTGCCCCTCGGACTGACGACAATGAGCAGTTCTTC.

This clonotype was counted many times. The chain uses TRBV20-1 and TRBJ1-5; D remains unclear. Trimming took 0 bases from V and 7 from J, leaving 13 bases between them. The CDR3 loop spans 14 amino acids. The germline V gene encodes CDR1 DFQATT and CDR2 SNEGSKA (reference sequence). CDR3 bases: TGCAGTGCTAGAGATCGGACCTTCGAACAGCCCCAGCATTTT. Its protein is CSARDRTFEQPQHF.

This clonotype occurred many times. This chain joins TRBV7-8 and TRBJ2-5; no firm D call. Germline V CDR1 and CDR2: SGHVS, FQNEAQ. This CDR3 region has 14 residues. V gave up 1 base and J gave up 1 base, with 7 bases separating them. The CDR3, as DNA: TGTGCCAGCAGCTTAGTGGCAGTCCAAGAGACCCAGTACTTC. It codes for CASSLVAVQETQYF.

There are many counts of this clonotype. This chain connects TRBV3-1 to TRBJ1-1; the D gene is possibly TRBD1 (5 bases). Germline-derived CDR1 and CDR2 are LGHDT and YNNKEL (reference sequence). This CDR3 spans 13 amino acids. Trimming removed 7 bases at V and 5 bases at J, with 14 bases between. In nucleotides, the CDR3 is TGTGCCAGCACCCCCAGGGAGGGGACTGAAGCTTTCTTT. Translated, it gives CASTPREGTEAFF.

Many counts were recorded for this clonotype. V is TRBV7-8 and J is TRBJ1-5; 8 bases fit TRBD1. This CDR3 is built from 15 residues. V trimming: 5 bases; J trimming: 6 bases; junction bases outside the gene matches: 9. The germline gives CDR1 SGHVS, CDR2 FQNEAQ. The DNA of the CDR3 is TGTGCCAGCAGCAGAGACAGGGGTCCGTCTCAGCCCCAGCATTTT. Residues: CASSRDRGPSQPQHF.